The rows below give T cell receptor beta chains drawn from one sample of a study of T cell responses to AZD1222 COVID-19 vaccine. Produced via immunoSEQ multiplex PCR; TCRdb's table is partial and in-frame only. The table lists 45,000 to 55,000 clones, about 80% of them singletons, with roughly a tenth in the top ten. This specimen was peripheral blood, taken on day 0 of AZD1222 vaccination. Every receptor here comes from an adult in good health. CDR3s include the opening cysteine and the closing phenylalanine or tryptophan. D genes are given only for firm matches. Some rows mark clone size as missing; the rest say once, few, many or name a class of expanded clone.

cdr3_nt: TGTGCCAGCAGTGATGGCCTTTACAATAGCAATCAGCCCCAGCATTTT
cdr3_aa: CASSDGLYNSNQPQHF
j_call: TRBJ1-5
v_call: TRBV6-1
clone_size: NA
d_call: NA

cdr3_nt: TGTGCCAGCAGCCCGCCAAACAATGAGCAGTTCTTC
cdr3_aa: CASSPPNNEQFF
j_call: TRBJ2-1
v_call: TRBV7-2
clone_size: NA
d_call: NA

cdr3_nt: TGCAGCGTTGTGGGCCCGGCAAGCGAAAAACTGTTTTTT
cdr3_aa: CSVVGPASEKLFF
j_call: TRBJ1-4
v_call: TRBV29-1
clone_size: once
d_call: NA

cdr3_nt: TGTGCCAGCAGCGTCCTATTGGGAGACACCATATATTTT
cdr3_aa: CASSVLLGDTIYF
j_call: TRBJ1-3
v_call: TRBV28
clone_size: NA
d_call: NA

cdr3_nt: TGTGCCAGTAGTATAGAGACAGGGCCGCGGCAGCCCCAGCATTTT
cdr3_aa: CASSIETGPRQPQHF
j_call: TRBJ1-5
v_call: TRBV19
clone_size: NA
d_call: TRBD1

cdr3_nt: TGTGCCAGTAGTCCGGGGGACCGGGACGGCTACACCTTC
cdr3_aa: CASSPGDRDGYTF
j_call: TRBJ1-2
v_call: TRBV19
clone_size: NA
d_call: NA

cdr3_nt: TGTGCCAGCTGCGTCGGCTCCGGGGAGCTGTTTTTT
cdr3_aa: CASCVGSGELFF
j_call: TRBJ2-2
v_call: TRBV28
clone_size: NA
d_call: NA

cdr3_nt: TGTGCCAGTAGTATCGGGGGAAGCACCGGGGAGCTGTTTTTT
cdr3_aa: CASSIGGSTGELFF
j_call: TRBJ2-2
v_call: TRBV19
clone_size: NA
d_call: NA

cdr3_nt: TGTGCCAGCACTCGAGGGTTCGGCACTGAAGCTTTCTTT
cdr3_aa: CASTRGFGTEAFF
j_call: TRBJ1-1
v_call: TRBV7-3
clone_size: NA
d_call: NA

cdr3_nt: TGTGCCAGCAGCTTAGCGACGAGCGGGGGGGCGCGTGAGCAGTTCTTC
cdr3_aa: CASSLATSGGAREQFF
j_call: TRBJ2-1
v_call: TRBV7-8
clone_size: NA
d_call: TRBD2

cdr3_nt: TGTGCCAGCAGATATACCGGGACTTACTACGAGCAGTACTTC
cdr3_aa: CASRYTGTYYEQYF
j_call: TRBJ2-7
v_call: TRBV27
clone_size: few
d_call: NA

cdr3_nt: TGTGCCAGCAGTTACTCGAGGGATACGCAGTATTTT
cdr3_aa: CASSYSRDTQYF
j_call: TRBJ2-3
v_call: TRBV6-6
clone_size: NA
d_call: NA

cdr3_nt: TGCAGTGCTAGTGCAGGGGGCGCGGCCTATGGCTACACCTTC
cdr3_aa: CSASAGGAAYGYTF
j_call: TRBJ1-2
v_call: TRBV20-1
clone_size: NA
d_call: TRBD1

cdr3_nt: TGCGCCAGCAGCTTGGATGGGGGCGCCGAGCAGTTCTTC
cdr3_aa: CASSLDGGAEQFF
j_call: TRBJ2-1
v_call: TRBV5-1
clone_size: once
d_call: NA

cdr3_nt: TGTGCCAGCAGTCCTGGGACTGCGGGGCTCAGCTACACCTTC
cdr3_aa: CASSPGTAGLSYTF
j_call: TRBJ1-2
v_call: TRBV28
clone_size: once
d_call: NA

cdr3_nt: TGTGCCAGCAGTCTACAGGGGTTCCGATACAATGAGCAGTTCTTC
cdr3_aa: CASSLQGFRYNEQFF
j_call: TRBJ2-1
v_call: TRBV7-9
clone_size: few
d_call: TRBD1

cdr3_nt: TGTGCCAGTAGTTCTAGCGGGCCAAGCCTTGGCACAGATACGCAGTATTTT
cdr3_aa: CASSSSGPSLGTDTQYF
j_call: TRBJ2-3
v_call: TRBV19
clone_size: NA
d_call: TRBD2

cdr3_nt: TGTGCCAGCAGCCGTAGCGGGGGGGGCTACGAGCAGTACTTC
cdr3_aa: CASSRSGGGYEQYF
j_call: TRBJ2-7
v_call: TRBV3-1/TRBV3-2
clone_size: NA
d_call: TRBD2

cdr3_nt: TGTGCCAGCAGTTCCCCCTTATTAAGTGCAACTAATGAAAAACTGTTTTTT
cdr3_aa: CASSSPLLSATNEKLFF
j_call: TRBJ1-4
v_call: TRBV28
clone_size: once
d_call: NA

cdr3_nt: TGTGCCAGCAGCCTTGGGACAGGGGGCGGAAACACTGAAGCTTTCTTT
cdr3_aa: CASSLGTGGGNTEAFF
j_call: TRBJ1-1
v_call: TRBV7-6
clone_size: NA
d_call: TRBD1

cdr3_nt: TGTGCCAGCAGCCCACCGAACACTGAAGCTTTCTTT
cdr3_aa: CASSPPNTEAFF
j_call: TRBJ1-1
v_call: TRBV7-8
clone_size: NA
d_call: NA

cdr3_nt: TGTGCCAGCAGCCGAGAGCGGGGCGGGGCCGCAAACATTCAGTACTTC
cdr3_aa: CASSRERGGAANIQYF
j_call: TRBJ2-4
v_call: TRBV7-8
clone_size: NA
d_call: TRBD2

cdr3_nt: TGTGCCAGTAGTACTTTAGCGGGAGCACCCAATGAGCAGTTCTTC
cdr3_aa: CASSTLAGAPNEQFF
j_call: TRBJ2-1
v_call: TRBV19
clone_size: NA
d_call: TRBD2

cdr3_nt: TGTGCCAGCAGCTTTTACCAGGGTTATGGCGAGCAGTACTTC
cdr3_aa: CASSFYQGYGEQYF
j_call: TRBJ2-7
v_call: TRBV5-5
clone_size: NA
d_call: NA

cdr3_nt: TGTGCCAGCATGACTAGCGTGATCAATGAGCAGTTCTTC
cdr3_aa: CASMTSVINEQFF
j_call: TRBJ2-1
v_call: TRBV12-3/TRBV12-4
clone_size: NA
d_call: TRBD2

cdr3_nt: TGTGCCAGCAGCTTAGCGCTTCCGGGACAAAATGGCTACACCTTC
cdr3_aa: CASSLALPGQNGYTF
j_call: TRBJ1-2
v_call: TRBV7-2
clone_size: few
d_call: NA

cdr3_nt: TGTGCCAGCAGCAAAGCCCAACAGGGGCCAAACTATGAAGCTTTCTTT
cdr3_aa: CASSKAQQGPNYEAFF
j_call: TRBJ1-1
v_call: TRBV7-9
clone_size: NA
d_call: TRBD1

cdr3_nt: TGTGCCACCAGTGGACAGGGTCGATTGACCTTC
cdr3_aa: CATSGQGRLTF
j_call: TRBJ1-2
v_call: TRBV24-1
clone_size: NA
d_call: TRBD1

cdr3_nt: TGCGCCAGCAGCCAAGAGGAGGGCGGGGGGAGCGAGACCCAGTACTTC
cdr3_aa: CASSQEEGGGSETQYF
j_call: TRBJ2-5
v_call: TRBV4-3
clone_size: few
d_call: TRBD2

cdr3_nt: TGTGCCAGCAGTGAAGCCACCACACCCCTCCACTTT
cdr3_aa: CASSEATTPLHF
j_call: TRBJ1-6
v_call: TRBV6-1
clone_size: NA
d_call: NA

cdr3_nt: TGTGCCATGCCGCGGCGGCCTGTGGACTCCTACGAGCAGTACTTC
cdr3_aa: CAMPRRPVDSYEQYF
j_call: TRBJ2-7
v_call: TRBV21-1
clone_size: NA
d_call: NA

cdr3_nt: TGTGCCAGTAGGGTACAGGGGGCGAGTGGGGCCAACGTCCTGACTTTC
cdr3_aa: CASRVQGASGANVLTF
j_call: TRBJ2-6
v_call: TRBV19
clone_size: NA
d_call: TRBD1